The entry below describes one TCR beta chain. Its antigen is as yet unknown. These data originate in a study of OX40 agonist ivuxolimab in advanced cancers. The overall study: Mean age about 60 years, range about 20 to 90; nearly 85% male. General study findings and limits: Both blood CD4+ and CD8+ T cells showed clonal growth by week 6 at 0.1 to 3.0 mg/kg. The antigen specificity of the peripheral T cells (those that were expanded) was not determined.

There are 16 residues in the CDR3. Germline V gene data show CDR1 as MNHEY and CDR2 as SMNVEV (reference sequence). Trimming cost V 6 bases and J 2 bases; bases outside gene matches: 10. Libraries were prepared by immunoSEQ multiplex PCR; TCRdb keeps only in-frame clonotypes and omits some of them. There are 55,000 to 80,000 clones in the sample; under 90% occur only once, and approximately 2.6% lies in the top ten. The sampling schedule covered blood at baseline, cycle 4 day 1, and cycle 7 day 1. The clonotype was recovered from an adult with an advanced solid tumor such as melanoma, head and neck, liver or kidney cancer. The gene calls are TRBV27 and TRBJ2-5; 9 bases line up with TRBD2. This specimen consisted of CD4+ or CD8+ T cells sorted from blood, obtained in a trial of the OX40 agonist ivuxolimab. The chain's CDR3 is CASSPLDLAGQETQYF. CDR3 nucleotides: TGTGCCAGCAGCCCACTTGACCTAGCGGGACAAGAGACCCAGTACTTC.